Reported below is one T cell receptor beta chain. Germline CDR1 MGHRA, CDR2 YSYEKL. CDR3 size: 15 residues. V was pared by 0 bases and J by 5 bases, with 13 bases between. The data are from a study of OX40 agonist ivuxolimab in advanced cancers. Study-level background: Partial responses were recorded for three patients, including one with hepatocellular carcinoma and two with cutaneous melanoma.

Here immunoSEQ multiplex PCR was the method, and the copy in TCRdb shows in-frame clones only, minus some. The sample records about 48,000 clones, 80% to 90% being singletons. Baseline, cycle 4 day 1, and cycle 7 day 1 were the blood sampling points. The source was CD4+ or CD8+ T cells sorted from blood, collected in a trial of the OX40 agonist ivuxolimab. This chain links TRBV4-1 with TRBJ2-5, with D perhaps matching TRBD1 or TRBD2 (6 bases each). The receptor's source is an adult with an advanced solid tumor such as melanoma, head and neck, liver or kidney cancer. The chain's CDR3 is CASSQEEGDGETQYF. The DNA for the CDR3 is TGCGCCAGCAGCCAAGAGGAGGGGGATGGGGAGACCCAGTACTTC.